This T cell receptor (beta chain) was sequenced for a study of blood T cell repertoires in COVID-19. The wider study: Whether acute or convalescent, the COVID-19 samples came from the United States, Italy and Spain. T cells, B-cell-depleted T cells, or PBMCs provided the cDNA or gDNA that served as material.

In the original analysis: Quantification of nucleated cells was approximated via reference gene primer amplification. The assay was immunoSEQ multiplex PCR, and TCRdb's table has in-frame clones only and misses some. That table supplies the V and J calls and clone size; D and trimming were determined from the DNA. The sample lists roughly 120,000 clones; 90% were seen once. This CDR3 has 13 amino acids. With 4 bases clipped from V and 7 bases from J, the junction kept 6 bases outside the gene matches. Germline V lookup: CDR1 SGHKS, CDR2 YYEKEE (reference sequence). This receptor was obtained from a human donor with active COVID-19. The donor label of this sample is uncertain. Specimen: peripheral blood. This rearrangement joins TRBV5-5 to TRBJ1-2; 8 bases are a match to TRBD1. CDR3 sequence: CASSRQGIVGYTF. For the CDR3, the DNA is TGTGCCAGCAGCCGACAGGGGATCGTTGGCTACACCTTC.